Detailed here is one T cell receptor (beta chain). This entry comes from a study of human T cells and chemical hapten exposure. Study at large: Patch testing was performed with 0.01% DPC on the upper back, with reading at 6 days.

The CDR3 covers 16 residues. V was cut by 7 bases and J by 0 bases, with 19 bases left in between. Germline CDR1 and CDR2: MNHEY and SVGEGT. Time point defined: patch test 2, 6 weeks after DPC sensitization. The treatment is: therapeutic diphenylcyclopropenone sensitization with weekly scalp DPC. Individual cDNA molecules received unique molecular identifiers in the library. From the RACE reads, TCRdb called clonotypes with MiXCR, one entry per CDR3 protein. Of more than 90,000 distinct CDR3 sequences listed, roughly 10% were seen once; the top ten hold about 3%. The chain joins TRBV6-2 or TRBV6-3 to TRBJ2-7, with D perhaps given as TRBD1 or TRBD2 (5 bases each). Sequences were derived from whole blood, sampled in connection with sensitization to the hapten diphenylcyclopropenone (DPC). This clonotype originated in a woman in her thirties or forties with alopecia areata. Some clones in this sample may be carry-over from other donors' samples. This chain's CDR3 is CASNPGTVSFSYEQYF. The DNA of the CDR3 is TGTGCCAGCAACCCGGGGACGGTTTCTTTCTCCTACGAGCAGTACTTC.